The clone carrying this T cell receptor beta chain was counted a few times. CDR1 is MDHEN and CDR2 is SYDVKM in the germline V gene. The CDR3 is made up of 13 amino acids. Trimming cost V 8 bases and J 3 bases; bases outside gene matches: 6. Original handling: Using reference gene primer amplification, nucleated cell counts were estimated. Assay: immunoSEQ multiplex PCR; the TCRdb copy retains only in-frame clones and omits some. Clone size and the V and J calls come from that table; the DNA yielded D and trimming. The sample holds 100,000 to 150,000 clones, approximately 74% seen once. The sample comes from a study of blood T cell repertoires in COVID-19. About the research overall: Italy, Spain and the United States were the sources of the convalescent and acute COVID-19 samples. PBMCs, B-cell-depleted T cells, or T cells provided the cDNA or gDNA that made up the material.

The sample taken for sequencing was peripheral blood. The TCR was taken from a man aged 55 to 70 with acute or convalescent COVID-19. The rearrangement uses TRBV28 and TRBJ2-7; 8 nucleotides match TRBD1. Written as DNA, the CDR3 is TGTGCCAGCTGCGGACAGGGAAGCTACGAGCAGTACTTC. It is translated as CASCGQGSYEQYF.